Below are 30 T cell receptor beta chains sequenced from a single sample in a study of CD8 T cells in ankylosing spondylitis. Each CDR3 protein gets one entry after TCRdb re-called the 5' RACE reads with MiXCR. This table holds roughly 230,000 distinct CDR3 sequences, 7% to 10% found once. Specimen: blood, either unsorted or a sorted T cell fraction (not recorded which). The source is a female donor with ankylosing spondylitis or in good health (not recorded which).

This clonotype was detected many times. The chain has TRBV9 and TRBJ2-1; 8 nucleotides match TRBD2. Germline loops: CDR1 SGDLS, CDR2 YYNGEE. The CDR3 is made up of 13 amino acids. J gave up 7 bases and V 2 bases, and 2 bases lay outside the gene matches. The CDR3 region has the DNA TGTGCCAGCAGCGTTCCGGGGGGGAATGAGCAGTTCTTC. This gives the protein CASSVPGGNEQFF.

This clonotype has a count of ten or more. This chain connects TRBV7-8 to TRBJ2-4, with D hard to call. The CDR3 has 12 residues. Germline V CDR1 and CDR2: SGHVS, FQNEAQ. V gave up 6 bases and J gave up 6 bases, with 9 bases separating them. CDR3 region: CASSQSANIQYF. The CDR3 nucleotides read TGTGCCAGCAGTCAGAGCGCAAACATTCAGTACTTC. The entire variable domain, with the rest obtained from reference TRBV7-8 and TRBJ2-4, is as follows: GAGVSQSPRYKVAKRGQDVALRCDPISGHVSLFWYQQALGQGPEFLTYFQNEAQLDKSGLPSDRFFAERPEGSVSTLKIQRTQQEDSAVYLCASSQSANIQYFGAGTRLSVL.

In this sample, this clonotype turned up many times. The gene calls are TRBV6-5 and TRBJ2-5; the D gene is possibly TRBD2 (5 bases). This CDR3 is built from 15 residues. CDR1 and CDR2 from the germline V gene are MNHEY and SVGAGI. Trimming removed 0 bases from V and 4 bases from J, with 12 bases in between. The CDR3 sequence: CASSYSIGRGETQYF. For the CDR3, the DNA is TGTGCCAGCAGTTACTCGATTGGACGGGGAGAGACCCAGTACTTC.

Ten or more counts support this clonotype. The V gene is TRBV9, the J gene TRBJ2-7, with 8 bases identical to TRBD2. Per the germline V gene, CDR1 is SGDLS and CDR2 is YYNGEE. J lost 9 bases, V lost 3 bases, and 11 bases had no gene match. This CDR3 comprises 14 residues. CDR3 nucleotides: TGTGCCAGCAGCGAAGCGGGACGGGAGGGACGGCAGTACTTC. Translated, it gives CASSEAGREGRQYF. Supplemented by reference TRBV9 and TRBJ2-7, the full variable domain reads DSGVTQTPKHLITATGQRVTLRCSPRSGDLSVYWYQQSLDQGLQFLIQYYNGEERAKGNILERFSAQQFPDLHSELNLSSLELGDSALYFCASSEAGREGRQYFGPGTRLTVT.

In this sample, this clonotype turned up many times. This rearrangement joins TRBV29-1 to TRBJ2-5; 11 nucleotides line up with TRBD2. This CDR3 is built from 16 residues. Trimming at V came to 4 bases and at J to 4 bases, leaving 11 bases not matched to a gene. The germline V gene encodes CDR1 SQVTM and CDR2 ANQGSEA. CDR3 nucleotide sequence: TGCAGCGTTGTACTAGCGGGAGAAGCCGCTCGAGAGACCCAGTACTTC. Its translation is CSVVLAGEAARETQYF.

This clonotype was counted many times. This rearrangement joins TRBV5-1 to TRBJ2-7; D remains unclear. The CDR3 has 13 residues. Germline CDR1 SGHRS, CDR2 YFSETQ. Trimming removed 0 bases from V and 3 bases from J, with 7 bases in between. The CDR3 loop reads CASSLGSDYEQYF. The CDR3 region has the DNA TGCGCCAGCAGCTTGGGGTCCGACTACGAGCAGTACTTC.

This clonotype occurred many times. The rearrangement uses TRBV6-1 and TRBJ1-5, with D possibly TRBD1 on 5 matching bases. This CDR3 spans 14 amino acids. The V end lost 7 bases, the J end lost 3 bases, and 13 bases lay between the germline ends. Looked up from germline, CDR1 is MNHNS and CDR2 is SASEGT. The CDR3 nucleotides are TGTGCCAGCAATCAGGGAGGAGTCAATCAGCCCCAGCATTTT. Residues: CASNQGGVNQPQHF.

Ten or more counts support this clonotype. The CDR3 region is CSAVPVANTGELFF. Here the CDR3 DNA reads TGCAGTGCAGTCCCGGTCGCGAACACCGGGGAGCTGTTTTTT. The genes are TRBV20-1 and TRBJ2-2; no reliable D call. This CDR3 spans 14 amino acids. V was trimmed by 6 bases and J by 0 bases, leaving 11 bases between them. CDR1 is DFQATT, CDR2 SNEGSKA, per germline (reference sequence).

This clonotype was detected many times. The V gene is TRBV20-1, the J gene TRBJ2-3; 7 bases are a match to TRBD2. J lost 5 bases, V lost 3 bases, and 8 bases had no gene match. CDR3 length: 14 amino acids. CDR1 and CDR2 from the germline V gene are DFQATT and SNEGSKA (reference sequence). CDR3 nucleotides: TGCAGTGCTAGTCAAGCGGGATTAATAGATACGCAGTATTTT. This sequence encodes CSASQAGLIDTQYF.

A word on this clonotype: The junction departs from germline at one end; a sequencing error may be responsible. The chain couples TRBV11-2 to TRBJ1-4, with D perhaps matching TRBD1 (5 bases). Looked up from germline, CDR1 is SGHAT and CDR2 is FQNNGV. The CDR3 consists of 17 residues. Written as DNA, the CDR3 is TGTGCCAGCAGCCTAGAGGGGCCTGGGGGGGGGAATGAAAAACTGTTTTTT. It is translated as CASSLEGPGGGNEKLFF.

This clonotype was counted at least ten times. The rearrangement joins TRBV27 to TRBJ2-1; 13 nucleotides match TRBD2. The CDR3 sequence is 16 residues long. V gave up 4 bases and J gave up 6 bases; unmatched junction bases: 6. Germline V gene lookup returns CDR1 MNHEY and CDR2 SMNVEV (reference sequence). The CDR3 loop reads CASSSRLAGGGNEQFF. CDR3 coding DNA: TGTGCCAGCAGTTCCCGACTAGCGGGAGGTGGCAATGAGCAGTTCTTC.

There are many counts of this clonotype. The genes are TRBV6-1 and TRBJ2-1, with 15 bases identical to TRBD2. This CDR3 has 15 amino acids. V gave up 6 bases and J gave up 4 bases; unmatched junction bases: 1. Germline CDR1 MNHNS, CDR2 SASEGT. The CDR3 reads CASSGLAGGYNEQFF. In nucleotides, the CDR3 is TGTGCCAGCAGCGGACTAGCGGGAGGGTACAATGAGCAGTTCTTC.

This clonotype was detected only a few times. This sequence joins TRBV12-3 or TRBV12-4 and TRBJ2-2; a weak D match, TRBD1 (6 bases). There are 18 residues in the CDR3. Deletions cut 6 bases from V and 6 bases from J, with 26 bases between. This CDR3 is CASRSTRQARDLSGELFF. CDR3 nucleotide sequence: TGTGCCAGCAGGTCCACCCGACAGGCCCGAGATCTTTCCGGGGAGCTGTTTTTT.

CDR3 DNA sequence: TGTGCCAGCAGTTACGGACTAGCGGGAGCGGCAGATACGCAGTATTTT. Translating it yields CASSYGLAGAADTQYF. The chain couples TRBV7-8 to TRBJ2-3; 13 nucleotides align to TRBD2. The CDR3 spans 16 residues. V trimming: 6 bases; J trimming: 4 bases; junction bases outside the gene matches: 7. CDR1 is SGHVS, CDR2 FQNEAQ, per germline.

To note about this clonotype: This may be a read error: a much more frequent sequence differs by one nucleotide. The chain joins TRBV14 to TRBJ1-1; 9 nucleotides align to TRBD1. The CDR3 sequence is 15 residues long. With 1 base clipped from V and 0 bases from J, the junction kept 0 bases outside the gene matches. CDR1 and CDR2 (germline): SGHDN, FVKESK. As DNA, the CDR3 is TGTGCCAGCAGCCAAGGGACAGGGGTGAACACTGAAGCTTTCTTT. Residues: CASSQGTGVNTEAFF.

This clonotype was observed a handful of times. V usage is TRBV4-2 and J usage is TRBJ2-7, with D hard to call. CDR3 length: 13 amino acids. CDR1 LGHNA and CDR2 YNFKEQ come from the germline V gene. Trimming cost V 1 base and J 5 bases, with 9 bases left between them. The CDR3 protein is CASSQARSHEQYF. The CDR3 coding sequence is TGTGCCAGCAGCCAAGCTAGGAGTCACGAGCAGTACTTC.

The sample holds a few counts of this clonotype. The J gene is TRBJ2-1, the V gene TRBV20-1; 7 nucleotides match TRBD2. CDR3 length: 15 residues. Losses at the gene ends were 0 bases for V and 4 bases for J; bases not matched to a gene: 6. In germline, CDR1 is DFQATT, CDR2 SNEGSKA (reference sequence). CDR3 nucleotide sequence: TGCAGTGCTAGAGATATACGGGGGGAATACAATGAGCAGTTCTTC. It is translated as CSARDIRGEYNEQFF.

This clonotype was picked up many times. This chain uses TRBV9 with TRBJ2-5; D may be TRBD1 (6 bases). The germline V gene encodes CDR1 SGDLS and CDR2 YYNGEE. V lost 3 bases to trimming and J lost 3 bases, with 15 bases between them. CDR3 size: 15 residues. The CDR3 nucleotides read TGTGCCAGCAGCGCTTCCGGGACATACGAAGAGACCCAGTACTTC. Protein sequence: CASSASGTYEETQYF.

This clonotype was seen ten or more times. J is TRBJ2-7 and V is TRBV6-5, with 9 bases that match TRBD1. Germline V gives CDR1 MNHEY, CDR2 SVGAGI. The CDR3 is made up of 15 amino acids. The J segment lost 0 bases and the V segment lost 4 bases, leaving 4 bases of the junction unmatched. CDR3 sequence (DNA): TGTGCCAGCAGTTTTGGGACAGGGTTCTCCTACGAGCAGTACTTC. Amino acid sequence: CASSFGTGFSYEQYF.

This clonotype was seen repeatedly, ten times or more. J is TRBJ2-2 and V is TRBV12-3 or TRBV12-4, with D hard to call. With 5 bases removed from V and 2 bases from J, the gap between germline ends came to 6 bases. The CDR3 length is 13 residues. CDR3 DNA: TGTGCCAGCAGTCTCAGCAACACCGGGGAGCTGTTTTTT. It encodes CASSLSNTGELFF.

This clonotype was seen ten or more times. This chain links TRBV20-1 with TRBJ2-7, with 13 bases identical to TRBD2. The junction had 8 bases not matched to a gene; V was cut back by 0 bases and J by 6 bases. The germline V gene has CDR1 DFQATT and CDR2 SNEGSKA (reference sequence). There are 16 residues in the CDR3. CDR3 amino acids: CSARDVRTSGRREQYF. In DNA form, the CDR3 reads TGCAGTGCTAGAGATGTCCGGACTAGCGGGAGACGCGAGCAGTACTTC.

This clonotype was counted ten times or more. The V gene is TRBV3-1, the J gene TRBJ2-1; a weak D match, TRBD1 (6 bases). V was shortened by 4 bases and J by 10 bases, with 11 bases between the two germline ends. The CDR3 length is 12 residues. Germline V gene data show CDR1 as LGHDT and CDR2 as YNNKEL (reference sequence). CDR3 DNA: TGTGCCAGCAGCCGTAGTGGGACAGAGCAGTTCTTC. Amino acid sequence: CASSRSGTEQFF.

This clonotype was observed many times. CDR3 residues: CASSVGMGTGNYGYTF. Here the CDR3 DNA reads TGTGCCAGCAGCGTAGGGATGGGGACAGGGAATTATGGCTACACCTTC. The chain combines TRBV9 with TRBJ1-2; 9 bases are a match to TRBD1. The ends lost 0 bases at V and 5 bases at J; junction bases unmatched: 8. The CDR3 is made up of 16 amino acids. Germline V CDR1 and CDR2: SGDLS, YYNGEE.

This clonotype was recorded many times. The chain employs TRBV29-1 and TRBJ2-7, with D uncertain. The CDR3 is 13 amino acids. CDR1 and CDR2 (germline): SQVTM, ANQGSEA. V dropped 1 base and J dropped 6 bases, with 13 bases sitting between them. Here the CDR3 DNA reads TGCAGCGTTGAAGTGGGTGTGGTGACCGAGCAGTACTTC. This codes for CSVEVGVVTEQYF.

This clonotype has at least ten counts. The V call is TRBV3-1, the J call TRBJ1-1; perhaps TRBD1 as D (5 bases). In germline, CDR1 is LGHDT, CDR2 YNNKEL (reference sequence). The ends were cut back, 1 base at V and 8 bases at J, with 14 bases in the middle. CDR3 length: 14 amino acids. The CDR3 loop is CASSQVRGGQEAFF. The CDR3 coding sequence is TGTGCCAGCAGCCAAGTTCGGGGCGGTCAGGAAGCTTTCTTT.

In its sample, this clonotype was seen many times. This chain connects TRBV29-1 to TRBJ2-3; TRBD1 matches 8 bases. The CDR3 contains 19 residues. CDR1 and CDR2 (germline): SQVTM, ANQGSEA. V lost 5 bases to trimming and J lost 1 base; unmatched junction nucleotides: 20. The CDR3 here is CSVWGFGDRGPWGTDTQYF. The CDR3, as DNA: TGCAGCGTTTGGGGCTTCGGCGACAGGGGTCCTTGGGGCACAGATACGCAGTATTTT.

This clonotype occurred many times. The chain uses TRBV15 and TRBJ2-4; TRBD2 matches at 8 bases. The CDR3 extends over 13 amino acids. Trimming removed 4 bases from V and 10 bases from J; junction bases left unmatched: 6. CDR1 is LNHNV and CDR2 is YYDKDF in the germline V gene (reference sequence). CDR3 loop: CATSIGLARIQYF. The CDR3 DNA reads TGTGCCACCAGCATAGGACTAGCTCGAATTCAGTACTTC.

In this sample, this clonotype turned up many times. V usage is TRBV5-6 and J usage is TRBJ2-3; a weak D match, TRBD1 (6 bases). Germline assignment: CDR1 SGHDT and CDR2 YYEEEE. Trimming shortened V by 4 bases and J by 2 bases, and 14 bases separated the two germline ends. The CDR3 length is 15 residues. For the CDR3, the DNA is TGTGCCAGCAGCCCTAATGTGGGACACACAGATACGCAGTATTTT. It codes for CASSPNVGHTDTQYF.

This clonotype was observed at least ten times. The chain uses TRBV7-2 and TRBJ2-1; 11 bases map to TRBD2. Trimming at V came to 8 bases and at J to 4 bases, leaving 4 bases not matched to a gene. Germline CDR1 reads SGHTA; CDR2 reads FQGNSA. The CDR3 sequence is 14 residues long. This chain's CDR3 is CASGTSGRYNEQFF. The CDR3 DNA reads as TGTGCCAGCGGAACTAGCGGGAGATACAATGAGCAGTTCTTC.

This clonotype was recorded a few times. This sequence joins TRBV5-4 and TRBJ1-6; 7 positions agree with TRBD1. Germline V gives CDR1 SGHNT, CDR2 YYREEE (reference sequence). The V gene end was trimmed by 3 bases and the J gene end by 5 bases; junction bases not matched to a gene: 2. The CDR3 contains 14 residues. For the CDR3, the DNA is TGTGCCAGCAGCTGGACAGGCGATAATTCACCCCTCCACTTT. Translated, it gives CASSWTGDNSPLHF.